One and the same sample provided the 6 T cell receptor beta chains below, sequenced in a study of response to subunit inactivated influenza vaccine. TCRdb reprocessed the RT-PCR reads with MiXCR, giving one entry per CDR3 protein. There are about 520,000 distinct CDR3 sequences in the sample; roughly 9.7% occur only once, and more than 10% lies in the top ten. The sample consisted of PBMCs from blood, taken about 40 days after vaccination. The source is a man in his fifties or sixties who received an inactivated influenza vaccine.

This clonotype occurred a few times. The chain links TRBV7-7 to TRBJ2-7; D assignment may be TRBD1 or TRBD2 (5 bases each). Germline V lookup: CDR1 SSHAT, CDR2 FNYEAQ (reference sequence). The V end was cut by 5 bases, the J end by 6 bases, with 14 bases between. This CDR3 has 13 residues. DNA for the CDR3: TGTGCCAGCAGCCCCTTCGAGGGGCTCGAGCAGTACTTC. It yields the protein CASSPFEGLEQYF.

This clonotype was counted a few times. This chain links TRBV12-3 or TRBV12-4 with TRBJ2-7; 11 bases fit TRBD1. Losses at the gene ends were 6 bases for V and 6 bases for J; bases not matched to a gene: 10. The CDR3 has 15 amino acids. DNA of the CDR3: TGTGCCAGCAGCCCCATTGGACAGGGGGCTTCCGAGCAGTACTTC. Protein sequence: CASSPIGQGASEQYF.

V usage is TRBV20-1 and J usage is TRBJ2-1; TRBD2 aligns across 7 bases. The CDR3 has 14 amino acids. Per the germline V gene, CDR1 is DFQATT and CDR2 is SNEGSKA (reference sequence). V dropped 6 bases and J dropped 0; count of bases not matched to a gene: 5. Written as DNA, the CDR3 is TGCAGTGCGGGGACTACCAGCTCCTACAATGAGCAGTTCTTC. It is translated as CSAGTTSSYNEQFF.

The chain combines TRBV14 with TRBJ2-7; D unclear. Germline V gene data show CDR1 as SGHDN and CDR2 as FVKESK. The V and J ends lost 2 bases and 7 bases respectively, with 12 bases between them. The CDR3 is 13 amino acids. As DNA, the CDR3 is TGTGCCAGCAGCCAAAGCAGGATCGGTGAGCAGTACTTC. Translated, it gives CASSQSRIGEQYF. Complete variable domain (other parts from reference TRBV14 and TRBJ2-7): EAGVTQFPSHSVIEKGQTVTLRCDPISGHDNLYWYRRVMGKEIKFLLHFVKESKQDESGMPNNRFLAERTGGTYSTLKVQPAELEDSGVYFCASSQSRIGEQYFGPGTRLTVT.

CDR3 DNA sequence: TGTGCCAGCAGCCACGTTGGGGGCCGCCACGAGCAGTACTTC. This sequence encodes CASSHVGGRHEQYF. The rearrangement joins TRBV3-1 to TRBJ2-7, with a possible D match to TRBD1 (6 bases). V lost 3 bases to trimming and J lost 5 bases, with 14 bases between them. Germline loops: CDR1 LGHDT, CDR2 YNNKEL (reference sequence). This CDR3 is built from 14 residues.

The chain uses TRBV20-1 and TRBJ2-3; D gene unclear. Trimming removed 6 bases from V and 1 base from J, with 11 bases in between. The germline gives CDR1 DFQATT, CDR2 SNEGSKA (reference sequence). The CDR3 covers 13 residues. CDR3 nucleotides: TGCAGTGCAACTCCAAGCGGCACAGATACGCAGTATTTT. It codes for CSATPSGTDTQYF.